This T cell receptor beta chain emerged from a study of cytomegalovirus exposure and HLA in healthy donors. About the study: Unique TCRs from HLA-typed donors, 70 million to 100 million of them, were held in an early data release.

This CDR3 is built from 16 residues. From germline, CDR1 is SEHNR and CDR2 FQNEAQ (reference sequence). Trimming took off 2 bases at V and 4 bases at J, with 17 bases between the two ends. PCR employed 60 Vbeta and 13 Jbeta primers. The table came from immunoSEQ multiplex PCR; TCRdb's copy has only in-frame clones and leaves some out. Here the sample spans about 99,000 clones, around 77% being singletons. This chain connects TRBV7-9 to TRBJ1-2, with D unresolved. The sequenced sample consisted of PBMCs. The clonotype comes from a man in his forties in good health and CMV-seronegative. This CDR3 reads CASSLNAAVGSYGYTF. Here the CDR3 DNA reads TGTGCCAGCAGCTTAAATGCCGCGGTAGGGAGCTATGGCTACACCTTC.